This entry lists 11 T cell receptor beta chains sequenced from one sample in a study of control samples from healthy donors and cancer patients. Some clones are missing from TCRdb's copy, which holds only in-frame ones; the method was immunoSEQ multiplex PCR. The sample holds tens of thousands of clones, 94% seen once. Sample: blood. The source of these receptors is a man aged 25 to 40 in good health.

V usage is TRBV19 and J usage is TRBJ1-2, with D possibly TRBD1 on 5 matching bases. CDR1 is LNHDA, CDR2 SQIVND, per germline (reference sequence). Trimming removed 2 bases from V and 4 bases from J, with 17 bases in between. The CDR3 sequence is 16 residues long. This chain's CDR3 is CASSISSEGHGYGYTF. The CDR3 DNA sequence: TGTGCCAGTAGTATAAGTTCTGAGGGGCATGGCTATGGCTACACCTTC.

CDR3: CASSLEGTDYGYTF. In DNA form, the CDR3 reads TGTGCCAGCAGCTTAGAAGGGACGGACTATGGCTACACCTTC. The chain has TRBV7-8 and TRBJ1-2; TRBD1 is a possible D gene (5 bases). The CDR3 consists of 14 residues. Germline-derived CDR1 and CDR2 are SGHVS and FQNEAQ. V shed 1 base and J shed 3 bases, with 9 bases lying between them.

CDR3 sequence reads: CASSPGTDSGNTIYF. As DNA, the CDR3 is TGTGCCAGCAGTCCCGGGACAGACTCTGGAAACACCATATATTTT. The chain is built from TRBV5-5 and TRBJ1-3; 7 bases match TRBD1. V was clipped by 5 bases and J by 0 bases; unmatched bases: 5. CDR1 is SGHKS and CDR2 is YYEKEE in the germline V gene (reference sequence). This CDR3 is 15 amino acids long.

The V and J genes are TRBV6-2 or TRBV6-3 and TRBJ1-1; perhaps TRBD1 as D (6 bases). The germline V gene has CDR1 MNHEY and CDR2 SVGEGT. Trimming removed 6 bases at V and 5 bases at J, with 10 bases between. The CDR3 totals 12 residues. In DNA form, the CDR3 reads TGTGCCAGCAGCCGCAGGGGTACTGAAGCTTTCTTT. Protein product: CASSRRGTEAFF.

The genes are TRBV28 and TRBJ1-2, with 7 bases that match TRBD1. Germline CDR1 MDHEN, CDR2 SYDVKM. V was clipped by 5 bases and J by 4 bases; unmatched bases: 13. The CDR3 totals 16 residues. In DNA, the CDR3 is TGTGCCAGCAGTCGAAACCCGGCCGGGACAGCCTATGGCTACACCTTC. Amino acids: CASSRNPAGTAYGYTF.

V is TRBV5-1 and J is TRBJ1-1, with TRBD1 identical over 9 bases. The CDR3 runs to 15 residues. V shed 2 bases and J 1 base; nucleotides not matched to a gene: 3. CDR1 SGHRS and CDR2 YFSETQ come from the germline V gene. The CDR3 reads CASSLYRGQNTEAFF. The CDR3 region has the DNA TGCGCCAGCAGCTTATACAGGGGGCAGAACACTGAAGCTTTCTTT.

The chain combines TRBV6-4 with TRBJ2-3, with TRBD2 identical over 8 bases. Losses at the gene ends were 8 bases for V and 2 bases for J; bases not matched to a gene: 3. The germline V gene has CDR1 MRHNA and CDR2 SNTAGT. The CDR3 contains 13 residues. CDR3 residues: CASRGGHTDTQYF. The DNA for the CDR3 is TGTGCCAGCCGGGGGGGACACACAGATACGCAGTATTTT.

This clone has only one observation. This chain links TRBV19 with TRBJ2-5; D perhaps matches TRBD1 (5 bases). The CDR3 runs to 17 residues. The germline gives CDR1 LNHDA, CDR2 SQIVND (reference sequence). Trimming pared 3 bases from V and 1 base from J, leaving 18 bases between. CDR3 protein: CASSIYRSTHLQETQYF. In DNA form, the CDR3 reads TGTGCCAGTAGTATTTACAGGTCAACACACCTCCAAGAGACCCAGTACTTC.

The chain joins TRBV7-2 to TRBJ1-5; D is unclear. This CDR3 is 15 amino acids long. The germline gives CDR1 SGHTA, CDR2 FQGNSA. V was pared by 5 bases and J by 0 bases, with 11 bases between. For the CDR3, the DNA is TGTGCCAGCAGCCCGGGTCCTAATAGCAATCAGCCCCAGCATTTT. It encodes CASSPGPNSNQPQHF.

The gene calls are TRBV11-3 and TRBJ1-5, with 9 nucleotides matching TRBD1. The CDR3 spans 17 residues. After removal of 0 bases from V and 5 bases from J, the junction contained 8 bases not matched to a gene. Germline CDR1 and CDR2: SGHNT and YENEEA. This CDR3 is CASSLDRDRVLDQPQHF. CDR3 nucleotide sequence: TGTGCCAGCAGCTTAGATCGGGACAGGGTGCTTGATCAGCCCCAGCATTTT.

Only one count was recorded for this clone. The V gene is TRBV4-2, the J gene TRBJ1-2, with D unresolved. Trimming took off 0 bases at V and 8 bases at J, with 10 bases between the two ends. Per germline, CDR1 LGHNA and CDR2 YNFKEQ. The CDR3 loop spans 13 amino acids. The CDR3 nucleotides are TGTGCCAGCAGCCAAGATGTGGGGTACGGCTACACCTTC. Its translation is CASSQDVGYGYTF.